This T cell receptor (beta chain) is drawn from a study of cytomegalovirus exposure and HLA in healthy donors. Study-level findings and limits: Another analysis was done later, and it associated approximately 17,000 TCR beta sequences with HLA alleles at 0.05 false discovery rate. Earlier results showed most TCR beta V segments being productive about 87% or about 30% of the time. Some highly shared sequence variants likely arose as a pipeline artifact.

Everyone who donated was a healthy bone marrow donor. This clone was picked up one time. The antigen is unknown. The ends were cut back, 0 bases at V and 3 bases at J, with 14 bases in the middle. In germline, CDR1 is LGHNA, CDR2 YSLEER. The CDR3 contains 16 residues. PCR was performed using 60 Vbeta and 13 Jbeta primers. This table comes from immunoSEQ multiplex PCR, and its TCRdb copy is limited to in-frame clones, with some not included. This table holds some 35,000 clones, nearly 70% found once. Sequencing input: PBMCs. This chain uses TRBV4-3 with TRBJ1-1; D gene unclear. The clonotype was recovered from a man aged 30 to 39 in good health and CMV-seronegative. CDR3 residues: CASSQDAFRTDTEAFF. The CDR3 DNA sequence: TGCGCCAGCAGCCAAGATGCTTTTCGTACGGACACTGAAGCTTTCTTT.